This T cell receptor beta chain came from a study of metastatic and nonmetastatic thyroid tumors. Overall study: From malignant and benign thyroid patients, repertoires in blood and in tumor or nodule tissue were compared. Study-level results: As reported, TCR beta diversity in blood and tumor was significantly higher in malignant thyroid tumors than in benign nodules.

This CDR3 has 18 amino acids. Germline V gene lookup returns CDR1 SGHRS and CDR2 YFSETQ. No treatment had been given to any patient before thyroid surgery. Concerning this clone: The antigen remains undetermined.

As originally analysed: Using the CDR3 differences seen across clinicopathological groups, the authors built a distant-metastasis classifier for papillary thyroid cancer, which was meant to discriminate distant-metastatic patients. TCRdb re-called the PCR reads with MiXCR. The V and J calls follow TCRdb's processing rather than the paper's. The sample records 27,000 or so clones, around 24% being singletons. The chain couples TRBV5-1 to TRBJ2-3; D possibly corresponds to TRBD1 (5 bases). The closer fit of TRBJ1-5 to the DNA end suggests the J call may be wrong. The sequencing sample was made of blood. The TCR sequence derives from a female donor with papillary thyroid cancer or a benign thyroid nodule (not recorded which). Some clones in this sample may be carry-over from other donors' samples. CDR3 coding DNA: TGCGCCAGCAGCTATGTGGGGGTCGCCCGGGGCCCCACAGATACGCAGCATTTT. Its translation: CASSYVGVARGPTDTQHF.